The subject of this entry is one TCR beta chain. The data were taken from a study of identifying expanded T cells in peripheral blood. Sequencing was performed with immunoSEQ multiplex PCR; in TCRdb, only in-frame clones are kept and a portion is missing. The sample has fewer than 130,000 clones, around nine tenths seen once; the top ten hold about 17%. The sequenced sample was blood. The source is a person aged 18 to 69 in good health.

The CDR3 nucleotides are TGTGCCAGCAGCTACACGCCCCTCATGAACACTGAAGCTTTCTTT. As protein: CASSYTPLMNTEAFF. The rearrangement links TRBV7-2 to TRBJ1-1; no clear D gene. This CDR3 region has 15 residues. Germline CDR1 is SGHTA and CDR2 is FQGNSA. V was pared by 4 bases and J by 0 bases, with 12 bases between.